The clone carrying this T cell receptor beta chain was seen many times. The data originate from a study of T cells in Graves' hyperthyroidism and ophthalmopathy. Researchers took RNA transcripts and amplified the TCR beta CDR3 regions from them. A first-round RT-PCR of the TCR CDR3 used the HTBI primer set. TCRdb re-derived calls from the multiplex PCR reads in MiXCR, one entry per CDR3 protein. The sample lists some 500,000 distinct CDR3 sequences; 13% to 15% were seen once. Germline V gives CDR1 LNHNV, CDR2 YYDKDF (reference sequence). Deletions cut 0 bases from V and 4 bases from J, with 12 bases between. The CDR3 is made up of 15 amino acids. Uncontrolled infection, other autoimmune disease, pregnancy and lactation each barred patients from inclusion.

Sequenced material: blood. The sequence was collected from a woman aged 18-35 years with Graves' hyperthyroidism. The chain links TRBV15 to TRBJ2-5, with D tentatively TRBD1 (5 bases). CDR3 residues: CATSRDPQGGETQYF. The CDR3 DNA follows: TGTGCCACCAGCAGAGATCCCCAGGGCGGAGAGACCCAGTACTTC.